This is a list of T cell receptor beta chains from one sample in a study of T cell changes during pregnancy in multiple sclerosis. The repertoire was sequenced with immunoSEQ multiplex PCR; TCRdb's copy has only in-frame clones and lacks some. This table has tens of thousands of clones, around 92% appearing once. This specimen was peripheral blood, taken after pregnancy. The source is a female donor with multiple sclerosis, enrolled in a pregnancy study. CDR3s include the opening cysteine and the closing phenylalanine or tryptophan. Each record gives: CDR3 length, V gene, D gene, clone size, J gene, CDR3 protein, CDR3 DNA. A D gene is named only where the DNA matches it firmly. Clone sizes are given selectively: once, few, many, or a class where the clone is expanded.

>14|TRBV4-1|NA|NA|TRBJ2-5
CASSHGTSQETQYF
TGCGCCAGCAGCCACGGGACTTCCCAAGAGACCCAGTACTTC
>19|TRBV10-3|TRBD2|NA|TRBJ2-2
CAISEGQTSGGGYTGELFF
TGTGCCATCAGTGAAGGGCAAACTAGCGGAGGGGGGTACACCGGGGAGCTGTTTTTT
>16|TRBV18|NA|NA|TRBJ2-7
CASSPRSGGRDYEQYF
TGTGCCAGCTCACCCCGCTCCGGGGGGCGCGATTACGAGCAGTACTTC
>14|TRBV19|NA|NA|TRBJ1-3
CASTPTLTGNTIYF
TGTGCCAGTACCCCGACTCTAACTGGAAACACCATATATTTT
>12|TRBV4-1|NA|once|TRBJ1-2
CASSETGGGGSF
TGCGCCAGCAGCGAAACAGGAGGGGGGGGATCCTTC
>13|TRBV6-5|TRBD1|few|TRBJ1-1
CASSGGTATEAFF
TGTGCCAGCAGTGGGGGGACAGCCACTGAAGCTTTCTTT
>16|TRBV25-1|TRBD2|NA|TRBJ2-7
CASSEPAREGNYEQYF
TGTGCCAGCAGTGAACCGGCGCGGGAGGGGAACTACGAGCAGTACTTC
>11|TRBV18|NA|NA|TRBJ2-5
CASSSQETQYF
TGTGCCAGCTCATCGCAAGAGACCCAGTACTTC
>15|TRBV9|TRBD1|NA|TRBJ1-5
CASSVSGTDNQPQHF
TGTGCCAGCAGCGTCTCCGGGACAGATAATCAGCCCCAGCATTTT
>15|TRBV29-1|TRBD2|NA|TRBJ2-7
CSVDRRLAGTYEQYF
TGCAGCGTTGACAGACGGCTAGCGGGAACCTACGAGCAGTACTTC
>14|TRBV5-1|NA|NA|TRBJ1-1
CASSFDGGNTEAFF
TGCGCCAGCAGCTTCGACGGGGGAAACACTGAAGCTTTCTTT
>14|TRBV18|NA|NA|TRBJ2-5
CASSPSSGQETQYF
TGTGCCAGCTCACCAAGTTCCGGTCAAGAGACCCAGTACTTC
>14|TRBV4-1|TRBD1|NA|TRBJ1-2
CASSPITTGVGYTF
TGCGCCAGCAGCCCCATAACGACAGGGGTTGGCTACACCTTC
>14|TRBV7-3|NA|once|TRBJ1-1
CASRKTALNTEAFF
TGTGCCAGCAGAAAGACAGCATTGAACACTGAAGCTTTCTTT
>15|TRBV27|TRBD1|NA|TRBJ1-5
CASSSGQGGTQPQHF
TGTGCCAGCAGTTCCGGACAGGGAGGCACTCAGCCCCAGCATTTT
>13|TRBV10-3|TRBD1|once|TRBJ2-7
CAIRGQVSYEQYF
TGTGCCATCAGGGGACAGGTCTCCTACGAGCAGTACTTC
>16|TRBV10-3|NA|NA|TRBJ1-1
CAISEGRRGMNTEAFF
TGTGCCATCAGTGAGGGGCGACGGGGAATGAACACTGAAGCTTTCTTT
>15|TRBV15|NA|NA|TRBJ1-1
CATSRAGAWGTEAFF
TGTGCCACCAGCAGAGCTGGGGCTTGGGGCACTGAAGCTTTCTTT
>15|TRBV7-2|NA|NA|TRBJ2-3
CASSRRAGPWDTQYF
TGTGCCAGCAGCCGCCGGGCGGGACCCTGGGATACGCAGTATTTT
>13|TRBV10-3|NA|NA|TRBJ2-7
CAISESASYEQYF
TGTGCCATCAGTGAGTCGGCTTCCTACGAGCAGTACTTC
>12|TRBV19|NA|once|TRBJ2-2
CASSMRAGELFF
TGTGCCAGTAGTATGCGGGCCGGGGAGCTGTTTTTT
>13|TRBV11-2|NA|NA|TRBJ1-1
CASTVGGHTEAFF
TGTGCCAGCACCGTCGGGGGGCACACTGAAGCTTTCTTT
>13|TRBV14|TRBD1|NA|TRBJ2-7
CASSDRVTYEQYF
TGTGCCAGCAGCGACAGGGTTACGTACGAGCAGTACTTC